These 11 T cell receptor beta chains were all obtained from the same sample, sequenced in a study of T cell repertoires in cytomegalovirus infection (dated by TCRdb to the late 2010s). Sample treatment or condition, as interpreted from the label and publication: in vitro stimulation with specific CMV peptide epitopes to enrich CMV-specific T cells. TCRdb names Illumina HiSeq 1500 as the instrument used. The raw public reads went through TCRdb reprocessing: fastp at Q25, MiXCR clone calling, in-frame beta chains kept. For every CDR3 protein sequence, its rows merge into one entry that carries the most common genes and DNA. This sample is represented by approximately 1,000,000 distinct CDR3 sequences; roughly 31% of them were singletons. Over 11% of the sample is taken by the ten largest. The antigens these receptors bind are not known. The specimen comprised cultured CD8+ T cells from PBMCs, sampled from culture after CMV antigen stimulation. The receptor source for this set is a human donor in good health (CMV status not recorded). Some clones in this sample may be carry-over from other donors' samples.

The sample holds a few counts of this clonotype. V is TRBV27 and J is TRBJ2-3; tentatively, D is TRBD2 (6 bases). V lost 8 bases and J lost 3, with 12 bases in between. This CDR3 spans 13 amino acids. Germline values: CDR1 MNHEY, CDR2 SMNVEV (reference sequence). CDR3 sequence: CASLGGKTDTQYF. CDR3 DNA: TGTGCCAGCCTCGGGGGTAAAACAGATACGCAGTATTTT.

The V and J genes are TRBV5-6 and TRBJ2-7; D not certain. The ends were cut back, 0 bases at V and 2 bases at J, with 9 bases in the middle. This CDR3 spans 14 amino acids. Per germline, CDR1 SGHDT and CDR2 YYEEEE. As DNA, the CDR3 is TGTGCCAGCAGCTTGGGGCGGTTCGCCTACGAGCAGTACTTC. Translated: CASSLGRFAYEQYF.

Here the CDR3 DNA reads TGTGCCAGTAGTATAGTGCTCCACAATGAGCAGTTCTTC. The encoded protein is CASSIVLHNEQFF. The gene calls are TRBV19 and TRBJ2-1; D is unclear. V was cut by 1 base and J by 5 bases, with 6 bases left in between. Germline V gives CDR1 LNHDA, CDR2 SQIVND (reference sequence). The CDR3 extends over 13 amino acids. The full variable domain, rest sourced from reference TRBV19 and TRBJ2-1, is DGGITQSPKYLFRKEGQNVTLSCEQNLNHDAMYWYRQDPGQGLRLIYYSQIVNDFQKGDIAEGYSVSREKKESFPLTVTSAQKNPTAFYLCASSIVLHNEQFFGPGTRLTVL.

This clonotype was recorded many times. The chain uses TRBV7-6 and TRBJ1-2, with a possible D match to TRBD1 (6 bases). There are 14 residues in the CDR3. Trimming stripped 1 base from V and 6 bases from J, with 12 bases between. Germline lookup yields CDR1 SGHVS and CDR2 FNYEAQ. The CDR3 protein is CASSLVPGDHGYTF. The CDR3 nucleotides are TGTGCCAGCAGCTTAGTCCCAGGGGACCATGGCTACACCTTC.

Concerning this clonotype itself: At one end the junction does not follow the germline gene, possibly because of a read error. The chain uses TRBV7-2 and TRBJ2-5; D not resolved. CDR3 length: 14 amino acids. Germline V gene sequence: CDR1 SGHTA, CDR2 FQGNSA. Here the CDR3 DNA reads TGTGCCAGCAGCTTAGATACTATCCAAGAGACCCGGTACTTC. Protein: CASSLDTIQETRYF.

The CDR3 nucleotides are TGTGCCAGTATCTGGGGGTACACCGGGGAGCTGTTTTTT. It encodes CASIWGYTGELFF. V is TRBV19 and J is TRBJ2-2; the D call may be TRBD1 or TRBD2 (5 bases each). Trimming took 7 bases from V and 3 from J, leaving 9 bases between them. CDR3 length equals 13 residues. Germline CDR1 and CDR2: LNHDA and SQIVND (reference sequence).

The chain couples TRBV27 to TRBJ1-5; a weak D match, TRBD1 (5 bases). The CDR3 spans 15 residues. V shed 3 bases and J shed 6 bases, with 15 bases lying between them. Germline values: CDR1 MNHEY, CDR2 SMNVEV (reference sequence). DNA of the CDR3: TGTGCCAGCAGTTTGCGGCAGGGAGGGAGTCAGCCCCAGCATTTT. Its translation is CASSLRQGGSQPQHF.

This clonotype was seen at least ten times. The genes are TRBV4-1 and TRBJ2-1; D perhaps matches TRBD1 (6 bases). V lost 0 bases, J lost 1 base, and 13 bases lay in between. Germline V lookup: CDR1 MGHRA, CDR2 YSYEKL. The CDR3 is made up of 17 amino acids. CDR3 in amino acids: CASSQDTRGYSYNEQFF. CDR3 nucleotide sequence: TGCGCCAGCAGCCAAGATACCAGGGGATATTCCTACAATGAGCAGTTCTTC.

This clonotype came up a few times. The chain combines TRBV6-1 with TRBJ2-5; D unresolved. Germline loops: CDR1 MNHNS, CDR2 SASEGT. With 2 bases removed from V and 1 base from J, the gap between germline ends came to 8 bases. The CDR3 totals 14 residues. CDR3 in amino acids: CASSEIRSQETQYF. CDR3 DNA sequence: TGTGCCAGCAGTGAAATCCGAAGCCAAGAGACCCAGTACTTC.

This clonotype was observed a few times. V is TRBV27 and J is TRBJ2-2; unclear D gene. CDR1 is MNHEY, CDR2 SMNVEV, per germline (reference sequence). Trimming took 5 bases from V and 7 from J, leaving 8 bases between them. The CDR3 loop spans 12 amino acids. The CDR3 DNA reads TGTGCCAGCAGTATTGGGGTCGGGGAGCTGTTTTTT. Translation gives CASSIGVGELFF.

The chain recombines TRBV29-1 with TRBJ2-7, with unresolved D. Looked up from germline, CDR1 is SQVTM and CDR2 is ANQGSEA. The CDR3 contains 13 residues. The V and J ends lost 4 bases and 2 bases respectively, with 12 bases between them. The chain's CDR3 is CSVVGVSTYEQYF. As DNA, the CDR3 is TGCAGCGTTGTTGGTGTGAGCACCTACGAGCAGTACTTC.